This TCR beta chain came from a study of early T cells in non-severe SARS-CoV-2 infection. Overall study context: Investigators sequenced bulk RNA drawn from unsorted whole blood, and chains remained unpaired.

Individual cDNA molecules received unique molecular identifiers during library preparation. TCRdb re-derived calls from the 5' RACE reads in MiXCR, one entry per CDR3 protein. The sample has roughly 70,000 distinct CDR3 sequences; 12% are singletons. This CDR3 has 12 residues. Germline V lookup: CDR1 MNHEY, CDR2 SVGAGI. V dropped 7 bases and J dropped 4 bases, with 10 bases sitting between them. This chain links TRBV6-5 with TRBJ1-1; possible D gene TRBD1, 6 bases. Sequencing was performed on whole blood. The origin of this receptor is an adult who was a healthcare worker with PCR-confirmed SARS-CoV-2 infection or an uninfected control (not recorded which). CDR3 loop: CASKTGTTEAFF. The CDR3 DNA follows: TGTGCCAGCAAAACAGGGACCACTGAAGCTTTCTTT.